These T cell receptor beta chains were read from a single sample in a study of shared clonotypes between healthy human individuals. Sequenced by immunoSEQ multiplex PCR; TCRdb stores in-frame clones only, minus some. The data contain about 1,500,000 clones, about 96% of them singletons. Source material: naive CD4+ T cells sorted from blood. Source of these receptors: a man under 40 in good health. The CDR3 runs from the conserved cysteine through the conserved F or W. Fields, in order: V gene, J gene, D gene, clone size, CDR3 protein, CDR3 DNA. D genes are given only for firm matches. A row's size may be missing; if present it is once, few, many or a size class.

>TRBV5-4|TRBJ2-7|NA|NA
CASSSPTSSYEQYF
TGTGCCAGCAGCTCCCCGACTAGCTCCTACGAGCAGTACTTC
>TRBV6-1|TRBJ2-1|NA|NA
CASRGTGSGEQFF
TGTGCCAGCAGGGGTACCGGGTCTGGTGAGCAGTTCTTC
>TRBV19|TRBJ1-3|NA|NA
CASSPTGLGKNTIYF
TGTGCCAGTAGCCCTACAGGGCTCGGGAAAAACACCATATATTTT
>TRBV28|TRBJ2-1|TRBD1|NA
CASTMTGWLGADEQFF
TGTGCCAGCACCATGACAGGGTGGCTAGGCGCCGATGAGCAGTTCTTC
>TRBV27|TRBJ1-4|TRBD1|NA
CASSAQGGPNEKLFF
TGTGCCAGCAGTGCCCAGGGGGGGCCTAATGAAAAACTGTTTTTT
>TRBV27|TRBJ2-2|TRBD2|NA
CASSLSSGLGWTGELFF
TGTGCCAGCAGTTTATCTTCGGGACTAGGGTGGACCGGGGAGCTGTTTTTT
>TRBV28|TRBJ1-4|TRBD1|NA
CASSTVTPGGVSEKLFF
TGTGCCAGCAGTACAGTGACCCCAGGGGGAGTAAGCGAAAAACTGTTTTTT
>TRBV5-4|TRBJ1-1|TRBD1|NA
CASSTGVQVNTEAFF
TGTGCCAGCAGCACAGGGGTCCAGGTGAACACTGAAGCTTTCTTT
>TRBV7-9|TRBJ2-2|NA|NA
CASSLMTEDTGELFF
TGTGCCAGCAGCTTAATGACGGAAGACACCGGGGAGCTGTTTTTT
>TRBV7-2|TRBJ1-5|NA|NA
CASSLGVRNQPQHF
TGTGCCAGCTCATTAGGGGTTCGCAATCAGCCCCAGCATTTT
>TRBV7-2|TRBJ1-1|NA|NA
CASSLAGTEAFF
TGTGCCAGCAGCTTAGCGGGGACTGAAGCTTTCTTT
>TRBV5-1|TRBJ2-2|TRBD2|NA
CASSLILAVTGELFF
TGCGCCAGCAGCTTGATACTAGCGGTCACCGGGGAGCTGTTTTTT
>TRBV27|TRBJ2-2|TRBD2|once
CASCRGRVGTGELFF
TGTGCCAGCTGTCGGGGGAGGGTAGGGACCGGGGAGCTGTTTTTT
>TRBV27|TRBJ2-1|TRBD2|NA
CASSPRLAENNEQFF
TGTGCCAGCAGTCCTAGACTAGCGGAAAACAATGAGCAGTTCTTC